Listed here is a single TCR beta chain. This record belongs to a study of OX40 agonist ivuxolimab in advanced cancers. The repertoire was sequenced with immunoSEQ multiplex PCR; TCRdb's copy has only in-frame clones and lacks some. The profile shows approximately 77,000 clones, approximately 92% of them singletons. Trimming cost V 0 bases and J 7 bases; bases outside gene matches: 7. Germline-derived CDR1 and CDR2 are SGHRS and YFSETQ. The CDR3 is 15 amino acids. This clonotype was sampled from an adult with an advanced solid tumor such as melanoma, head and neck, liver or kidney cancer. The sequenced sample was CD4+ or CD8+ T cells sorted from blood, obtained in a trial of the OX40 agonist ivuxolimab. The chain recombines TRBV5-1 with TRBJ2-1; 7 bases agree with TRBD2. The CDR3 coding sequence is TGCGCCAGCAGCTTGGTTCAGGGAGGGATGAATGAGCAGTTCTTC. Translating gives CASSLVQGGMNEQFF.